This paragraph reports one TCR beta chain. CD4+ cell separation produced CD45RA+ naive and CD45RA-negative memory subsets. Germline assignment: CDR1 SEHNR and CDR2 FQNEAQ (reference sequence). There are 15 residues in the CDR3. V shed 0 bases and J shed 3 bases, with 8 bases lying between them. These data come from a study of shared clonotypes between healthy human individuals. Assay: immunoSEQ multiplex PCR; the TCRdb copy retains only in-frame clones and omits some. The sample has about 180,000 clones; 90% to 95% are singletons. Sequenced sample: naive CD4+ T cells sorted from blood. Subset indicated: CD45RA+ positively selected. The chain combines TRBV7-9 with TRBJ1-4; D perhaps matches TRBD1 (5 bases). This TCR came from a woman aged 25 to 39 in good health. The CDR3 loop reads CASSLAGTANEKLFF. For the CDR3, the DNA is TGTGCCAGCAGCTTAGCCGGGACTGCTAATGAAAAACTGTTTTTT. Full variable domain (remainder filled in from reference TRBV7-9 and TRBJ1-4): DTGVSQNPRHKITKRGQNVTFRCDPISEHNRLYWYRQTLGQGPEFLTYFQNEAQLEKSRLLSDRFSAERPKGSFSTLEIQRTEQGDSAMYLCASSLAGTANEKLFFGSGTQLSVL.